This T cell receptor beta chain stems from a study of vaccination and CD4 T cells after COVID-19 (dated by TCRdb to between 2021 and 2024). Regarding the study in general: SARS-CoV-2 positivity had been established in the convalescent patients by nasal swab PCR, and mild disease was recorded in nine or ten of these patients and severe disease in one. The convalescent cohort included six males and four females, with two Hispanic individuals, seven Caucasians, two Asians and one multiracial person. Two doses of either the Pfizer-BioNTech BNT162b2 vaccine (n=8) or the Moderna mRNA-1273 vaccine (n=2) were administered to participants. Post-COVID blood samples were collected from convalescent patients a median of around 100 days after diagnosis, with a range of about 30 to 161 days. Post-vaccine blood samples were obtained a median of approximately 74 days after the second vaccine dose, with a range of roughly 13 to 250 days. The cultures were stimulated with overlapping spike peptide pools from SARS-CoV-2 and from the common cold coronaviruses HCoV-NL63, HCoV-OC43 and HCoV-229E. In control cultures, a CEFX viral epitope pool was used as positive control, an HIV-1 Nef peptide pool was used as negative control, or no peptide was added. In approximately ten COVID-19 convalescent patients and 4 infection-naive healthy vaccine recipients, the spike-specific CD4+ TCR repertoire before mRNA vaccination was compared with the repertoire after mRNA vaccination.

In light of the paper, this sample's treatment or condition label describes: approximately 11-day PBMC culture with coronavirus spike peptide pools or control peptides (ViraFEST assay). The ViraFEST assay was used in the study, in which antigen-specific T cells were expanded with peptide pools and expanded clonotypes were subsequently identified by TCR sequencing. Positive SARS-CoV-2 PCR tests in the convalescent patients dated from March to December 2020, before Alpha, Beta and Delta variants emerged in the United States. Each well held some 2 million PBMCs cultured with approximately 10 ug/ml peptide pools in IMDM containing around 5% human AB serum and 9.5 to 10 IU/ml IL-2. On days 3 and 7, half of the culture medium was replaced with fresh IL-2-containing medium. After 10 days of culture, CD4+ T cells were isolated by negative selection using the EasySep CD4+ T cell isolation kit. Ficoll-Paque Plus gradient centrifugation was used to isolate PBMCs from whole blood, and the isolated PBMCs were then either used fresh or cryopreserved at -140C. In general, triplicate wells were set up for every culture condition.

The library was obtained by PCR. DNA from cultured CD4+ T cells was subjected to TCR sequencing with the Oncomine TCR Beta short-read assay at the Johns Hopkins FTIC core. The QIAamp micro DNA kit was used to extract genomic DNA from the cultured CD4+ T cells. Oncomine TCR Beta libraries from cultured CD4+ T cells were pooled using unique dual indexes and sequenced on an Illumina iSeq 100. The paper's processing steps were these. Non-productive sequences were removed, and CDR3s not starting with C, not ending with F or W, or shorter than 7 amino acids were discarded. The MANAFEST web application was used to identify antigen-specific clonotypes by comparing peptide-stimulated wells against reference wells and other culture wells. An FDR below 0.05, an odds ratio above 5, and a productive frequency above 0.1% in at least two of three replicate wells were required for clones to be considered positive. Clonotypes that were significantly expanded in both SARS-CoV-2 spike wells and at least one common cold coronavirus spike condition were defined as cross-reactive. CDR3 homology was assessed with Levenshtein distances (stringdist) and unrooted phylogenetic trees (ape) in R version 3.6.1. TCRdb passed the public sequencing reads through fastp at Q25 and MiXCR, retaining productive beta sequences. Each entry is one CDR3 protein sequence, shown with its most common DNA and genes. The V and J calls come from TCRdb's annotation, not from the publication. Within this sample are about 20,000 distinct CDR3 sequences, with 43% of them counted one time only. Together, the top ten hold around 7.7% of the sample.

CDR3 length: 14 amino acids, cysteine to phenylalanine. Only the CDR3 portion is preserved as DNA: 42 bases, with reading frame beginning at the first base. V loses 5 bases of germline sequence and J loses 6 bases, and the interval between the two ends is 16 bases. CDR1 and CDR2 are drawn from the germline V gene: SGHTA, FQGNSA. Comment on this clonotype: Its specific antigen is unknown. No quality values exist for individual bases; no much larger clone is one base distant.

Points the paper makes about the study in general: The median count of SARS-CoV-2-reactive clonotypes went up from around 23 after infection to 30 to 40 after vaccination, although the change was not significant. In convalescent patients, a median roughly 83% of post-vaccine SARS-CoV-2-reactive clones were detected only after vaccination, and vaccine-specific priming was suggested by this finding. Of the vaccine-specific clones found in convalescent patients, nearly all (304 of 307) were mono-reactive for SARS-CoV-2 spike instead of being cross-reactive with common cold coronaviruses. The study included relatively few convalescent patients and did not analyze early timepoints after natural infection.

The sequence was collected from a human donor who had recovered from COVID-19. The chain was built from TRBV7-2 and TRBJ1-2; the D gene cannot be named for sure. Sequencing was performed on CD4+ T cells from blood, cultured in vitro, taken after SARS-CoV-2 vaccination. The CDR3 here reads CASSPFVGSDGYTF. In nucleotides, the sequence is TGTGCCAGCAGCCCTTTTGTGGGGAGCGATGGCTACACCTTC.